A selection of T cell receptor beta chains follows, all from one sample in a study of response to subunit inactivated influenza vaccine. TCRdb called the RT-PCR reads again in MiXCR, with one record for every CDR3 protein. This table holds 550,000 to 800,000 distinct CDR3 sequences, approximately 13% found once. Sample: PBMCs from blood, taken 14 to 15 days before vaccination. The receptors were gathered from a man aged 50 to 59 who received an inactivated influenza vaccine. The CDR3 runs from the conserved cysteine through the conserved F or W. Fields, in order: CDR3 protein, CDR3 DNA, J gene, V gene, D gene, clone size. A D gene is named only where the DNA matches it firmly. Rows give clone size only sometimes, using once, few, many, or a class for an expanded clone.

CDR3aa: CASSRTSGISYEQYF; CDR3nt: TGTGCCAGCAGCCGGACTAGCGGAATTTCCTACGAGCAGTACTTC; j_gene: TRBJ2-7; v_gene: TRBV5-4; d_gene: TRBD2; abundance: few
CDR3aa: CASTSVATNEKLFF; CDR3nt: TGTGCCAGCACCTCCGTTGCAACTAATGAAAAACTGTTTTTT; j_gene: TRBJ1-4; v_gene: TRBV7-9; d_gene: -; abundance: few
CDR3aa: CASRETGTSAYEQYF; CDR3nt: TGTGCCAGCAGGGAAACCGGGACTAGCGCCTACGAGCAGTACTTC; j_gene: TRBJ2-7; v_gene: TRBV2; d_gene: TRBD2; abundance: -
CDR3aa: CASTNRGGETQYF; CDR3nt: TGCGCCAGCACGAACCGGGGTGGTGAGACCCAGTACTTC; j_gene: TRBJ2-5; v_gene: TRBV5-1; d_gene: -; abundance: -
CDR3aa: CSARDYGGVAKNIQYF; CDR3nt: TGCAGTGCTAGAGATTATGGTGGGGTAGCCAAAAACATTCAGTACTTC; j_gene: TRBJ2-4; v_gene: TRBV20-1; d_gene: -; abundance: -
CDR3aa: CASSLDPSGGAINEQFF; CDR3nt: TGCGCCAGCAGCTTGGACCCTAGCGGGGGGGCGATCAATGAGCAGTTCTTC; j_gene: TRBJ2-1; v_gene: TRBV5-1; d_gene: TRBD2; abundance: -
CDR3aa: CASSPWTGSEKLFF; CDR3nt: TGTGCCAGCAGTCCTTGGACAGGGAGTGAAAAACTGTTTTTT; j_gene: TRBJ1-4; v_gene: TRBV28; d_gene: TRBD1; abundance: -
CDR3aa: CASSLGYRSYEQYF; CDR3nt: TGTGCCAGCAGTTTGGGGTACCGGTCCTACGAGCAGTACTTC; j_gene: TRBJ2-7; v_gene: TRBV28; d_gene: -; abundance: few
CDR3aa: CAWSAGTGGGSTEAFF; CDR3nt: TGTGCCTGGAGCGCTGGGACAGGCGGAGGGAGCACTGAAGCTTTCTTT; j_gene: TRBJ1-1; v_gene: TRBV30; d_gene: TRBD1; abundance: few
CDR3aa: CASSQKGQGSSPLHF; CDR3nt: TGCGCCAGCAGCCAGAAGGGACAGGGAAGTTCACCCCTCCACTTT; j_gene: TRBJ1-6; v_gene: TRBV5-1; d_gene: TRBD1; abundance: many
CDR3aa: CASSSDRSSNTGELFF; CDR3nt: TGTGCCAGCAGCTCGGACAGGAGCTCGAACACCGGGGAGCTGTTTTTT; j_gene: TRBJ2-2; v_gene: TRBV7-2; d_gene: TRBD1; abundance: few
CDR3aa: CASRGDRGLSYNEQFF; CDR3nt: TGTGCCAGCAGGGGAGACAGGGGGCTCTCCTACAATGAGCAGTTCTTC; j_gene: TRBJ2-1; v_gene: TRBV12-3/TRBV12-4; d_gene: TRBD1; abundance: few
CDR3aa: CASSSTFETVQYF; CDR3nt: TGTGCCAGCAGTTCAACGTTCGAGACAGTGCAGTACTTC; j_gene: TRBJ2-7; v_gene: TRBV12-3/TRBV12-4; d_gene: -; abundance: -
CDR3aa: CATNRGSPEAFF; CDR3nt: TGTGCCACTAACAGGGGCTCCCCTGAAGCTTTCTTT; j_gene: TRBJ1-1; v_gene: TRBV10-3; d_gene: TRBD1; abundance: -
CDR3aa: CASNHQGDSYNEQFF; CDR3nt: TGTGCCAGTAATCATCAGGGGGACTCCTACAATGAGCAGTTCTTC; j_gene: TRBJ2-1; v_gene: TRBV19; d_gene: TRBD1; abundance: few
CDR3aa: CASSPTGKDEQFF; CDR3nt: TGTGCCAGCTCACCGACAGGGAAGGATGAGCAGTTCTTC; j_gene: TRBJ2-1; v_gene: TRBV5-6; d_gene: TRBD1; abundance: few
CDR3aa: CASSLGVWGLEQYF; CDR3nt: TGTGCCAGCAGTTTAGGGGTCTGGGGCCTCGAGCAGTACTTC; j_gene: TRBJ2-7; v_gene: TRBV12-3/TRBV12-4; d_gene: -; abundance: many
CDR3aa: CSASRQRSNEQFF; CDR3nt: TGCAGTGCTAGTAGACAAAGAAGCAATGAGCAGTTCTTC; j_gene: TRBJ2-1; v_gene: TRBV20-1; d_gene: -; abundance: few
CDR3aa: CASSQARLLATKNIQYF; CDR3nt: TGTGCCAGCAGCCAAGCCCGCCTACTAGCGACTAAAAACATTCAGTACTTC; j_gene: TRBJ2-4; v_gene: TRBV3-1; d_gene: TRBD2; abundance: -
CDR3aa: CASSLAEVLAGIETQYF; CDR3nt: TGTGCCAGCAGCTTAGCAGAGGTACTAGCGGGAATTGAGACCCAGTACTTC; j_gene: TRBJ2-5; v_gene: TRBV7-9; d_gene: TRBD2; abundance: -
CDR3aa: CASSQRLSSTDTQYF; CDR3nt: TGTGCCAGCAGCCAGAGACTATCCAGCACAGATACGCAGTATTTT; j_gene: TRBJ2-3; v_gene: TRBV4-2; d_gene: -; abundance: few
CDR3aa: CATSETGGSAYNEQFF; CDR3nt: TGTGCCACCAGTGAAACCGGCGGGAGCGCTTACAATGAGCAGTTCTTC; j_gene: TRBJ2-1; v_gene: TRBV24-1; d_gene: TRBD2; abundance: -
CDR3aa: CASSRTGGRDTQYF; CDR3nt: TGTGCCAGCAGCCGCACAGGGGGAAGAGATACGCAGTATTTT; j_gene: TRBJ2-3; v_gene: TRBV7-2; d_gene: TRBD1; abundance: few
CDR3aa: CASSPGLAGPLYNEQFF; CDR3nt: TGTGCCAGCAGCCCGGGACTAGCGGGGCCCCTTTACAATGAGCAGTTCTTC; j_gene: TRBJ2-1; v_gene: TRBV7-2; d_gene: TRBD2; abundance: few
CDR3aa: CASSPERGVLPKNTEAFF; CDR3nt: TGTGCCAGCAGCCCAGAAAGGGGGGTACTTCCAAAAAACACTGAAGCTTTCTTT; j_gene: TRBJ1-1; v_gene: TRBV4-2; d_gene: -; abundance: -
CDR3aa: CASSPQGGLETQYF; CDR3nt: TGTGCCAGCAGCCCCCAGGGAGGGTTGGAGACCCAGTACTTC; j_gene: TRBJ2-5; v_gene: TRBV9; d_gene: TRBD2; abundance: few
CDR3aa: CASSYRTSGRADETQYF; CDR3nt: TGTGCCAGCAGTTACAGGACTAGCGGGAGGGCCGACGAGACCCAGTACTTC; j_gene: TRBJ2-5; v_gene: TRBV6-2/TRBV6-3; d_gene: TRBD2; abundance: -
CDR3aa: CSAGLTFYEQYF; CDR3nt: TGCAGTGCTGGTTTGACCTTCTACGAGCAGTACTTC; j_gene: TRBJ2-7; v_gene: TRBV20-1; d_gene: -; abundance: -
CDR3aa: CASSYGPHPNTEAFF; CDR3nt: TGTGCCAGCAGTTACGGGCCCCATCCTAACACTGAAGCTTTCTTT; j_gene: TRBJ1-1; v_gene: TRBV6-2/TRBV6-3; d_gene: -; abundance: few
CDR3aa: CASSLAALTSAFF; CDR3nt: TGTGCCAGCAGCTTAGCGGCGCTAACGTCAGCTTTCTTT; j_gene: TRBJ1-1; v_gene: TRBV7-2; d_gene: -; abundance: many
CDR3aa: CASSLGALAVRIPDTQYF; CDR3nt: TGCGCCAGCAGCTTGGGAGCACTAGCGGTGAGAATCCCAGATACGCAGTATTTT; j_gene: TRBJ2-3; v_gene: TRBV5-1; d_gene: TRBD2; abundance: few
CDR3aa: CASSPRRGPRETQYF; CDR3nt: TGTGCCAGCAGCCCACGGCGGGGGCCGAGGGAGACCCAGTACTTC; j_gene: TRBJ2-5; v_gene: TRBV4-2; d_gene: -; abundance: many
CDR3aa: CASSLGMGKETQYF; CDR3nt: TGTGCCAGCAGCTTGGGAATGGGGAAAGAGACCCAGTACTTC; j_gene: TRBJ2-5; v_gene: TRBV5-5; d_gene: -; abundance: -
CDR3aa: CASSQNPTGRETQYF; CDR3nt: TGCGCCAGCAGCCAAAACCCGACAGGTCGGGAGACCCAGTACTTC; j_gene: TRBJ2-5; v_gene: TRBV4-3; d_gene: -; abundance: -
CDR3aa: CASSPGLEGTDTQYF; CDR3nt: TGTGCCAGCAGCCCCGGGCTAGAGGGCACAGATACGCAGTATTTT; j_gene: TRBJ2-3; v_gene: TRBV7-7; d_gene: -; abundance: many
CDR3aa: CASSRSTNEKLFF; CDR3nt: TGTGCCAGCAGTAGGTCGACTAATGAAAAACTGTTTTTT; j_gene: TRBJ1-4; v_gene: TRBV6-6; d_gene: -; abundance: few
CDR3aa: CASRPTPRVGEQYF; CDR3nt: TGTGCCAGCAGGCCCACGCCCAGGGTCGGGGAGCAGTACTTC; j_gene: TRBJ2-7; v_gene: TRBV7-2; d_gene: -; abundance: -
CDR3aa: CSVDGGSLYEQFF; CDR3nt: TGCAGCGTTGATGGCGGGAGTTTGTATGAGCAGTTCTTC; j_gene: TRBJ2-1; v_gene: TRBV29-1; d_gene: TRBD2; abundance: many
CDR3aa: CSASELVGGTDTQYF; CDR3nt: TGCAGTGCTTCTGAACTAGTGGGCGGCACAGATACGCAGTATTTT; j_gene: TRBJ2-3; v_gene: TRBV20-1; d_gene: -; abundance: few
CDR3aa: CASSQWTGANTGELFF; CDR3nt: TGTGCCAGCAGCCAATGGACAGGGGCGAACACCGGGGAGCTGTTTTTT; j_gene: TRBJ2-2; v_gene: TRBV14; d_gene: TRBD1; abundance: -
CDR3aa: CASSVRTAEPSGANVLTF; CDR3nt: TGTGCCAGCAGCGTTAGGACAGCCGAACCCTCTGGGGCCAACGTCCTGACTTTC; j_gene: TRBJ2-6; v_gene: TRBV11-2; d_gene: -; abundance: few
CDR3aa: CASSLSGGPRRETQYF; CDR3nt: TGTGCCAGCAGCTTGTCGGGAGGGCCAAGGAGGGAGACCCAGTACTTC; j_gene: TRBJ2-5; v_gene: TRBV5-4; d_gene: TRBD2; abundance: few
CDR3aa: CASSQVVSDVLTF; CDR3nt: TGTGCCAGCAGTCAGGTTGTATCCGACGTCCTGACTTTC; j_gene: TRBJ2-6; v_gene: TRBV6-2/TRBV6-3; d_gene: -; abundance: few
CDR3aa: CSVGWGLAGYNEQFF; CDR3nt: TGCAGCGTTGGGTGGGGACTAGCGGGTTACAATGAGCAGTTCTTC; j_gene: TRBJ2-1; v_gene: TRBV29-1; d_gene: TRBD2; abundance: -
CDR3aa: CASSSPLRNSPLHF; CDR3nt: TGTGCCAGCAGTTCGCCCCTAAGGAATTCACCCCTCCACTTT; j_gene: TRBJ1-6; v_gene: TRBV27; d_gene: -; abundance: -